The 7 T cell receptor beta chains below come from one sample, sequenced in a study of PD-1 blockade in classical Hodgkin lymphoma. Clones were read by immunoSEQ multiplex PCR, and TCRdb kept only the in-frame ones, dropping some. The sample holds approximately 21,000 clones, 85% to 95% seen once. Time point indicated: newly diagnosed, previously untreated cHL patient sample. Negative selection with magnetic separation was used to purify CD4+ T cells from thawed PBMCs. Material for sequencing was CD4+ T cells from blood. The source is a human donor with classical Hodgkin lymphoma.

The chain links TRBV11-2 to TRBJ2-7, with D tentatively TRBD1 (5 bases). The CDR3 sequence is 18 residues long. With 5 bases removed from V and 6 bases from J, the gap between germline ends came to 29 bases. In germline, CDR1 is SGHAT, CDR2 FQNNGV. Written as DNA, the CDR3 is TGTGCCAGCAGCCGACGCTTATTACAGGCGGAAGTTTCCCTCGAGCAGTACTTC. It yields the protein CASSRRLLQAEVSLEQYF.

The chain carries TRBV7-2 and TRBJ2-2; D ambiguous. CDR3 length equals 14 residues. The V gene lost 4 bases and the J gene lost 0 bases, with 6 bases spanning the gap. In germline, CDR1 is SGHTA, CDR2 FQGNSA. The CDR3: CASSWDSNTGELFF. CDR3 sequence (DNA): TGTGCCAGCAGCTGGGATTCGAACACCGGGGAGCTGTTTTTT.

The chain is built from TRBV4-3 and TRBJ2-1; D is unresolved. This CDR3 comprises 15 residues. CDR1 and CDR2 (germline): LGHNA, YSLEER. V lost 4 bases and J lost 4, with 14 bases in between. DNA for the CDR3: TGCGCCAGCAGCCCTTTGAAGGCCGTATACAATGAGCAGTTCTTC. It yields the protein CASSPLKAVYNEQFF.

This sequence joins TRBV5-1 and TRBJ2-7; 11 positions agree with TRBD1. V gave up 5 bases and J gave up 5 bases; unmatched junction bases: 3. This CDR3 comprises 13 residues. CDR1 SGHRS and CDR2 YFSETQ come from the germline V gene. In DNA form, the CDR3 reads TGCGCCAGCAGTCTGGGACAGGGGGACGAGCAGTACTTC. Its protein is CASSLGQGDEQYF.

V and J are TRBV10-3 and TRBJ1-1; TRBD1 aligns across 10 bases. Losses at the gene ends were 10 bases for V and 5 bases for J; bases not matched to a gene: 19. Germline V gene sequence: CDR1 ENHRY, CDR2 SYGVKD. There are 17 residues in the CDR3. The CDR3 protein is CATNRDRGGITRTEAFF. The CDR3 coding sequence is TGTGCCACGAACCGGGACAGGGGTGGTATTACGAGGACTGAAGCTTTCTTT.

The gene calls are TRBV28 and TRBJ2-7, with TRBD1 identical over 7 bases. This CDR3 contains 14 residues. Germline assignment: CDR1 MDHEN and CDR2 SYDVKM. The ends lost 6 bases at V and 2 bases at J; junction bases unmatched: 7. Here the CDR3 reads CASRTGNPPYEQYF. The CDR3 DNA reads TGTGCCAGCAGGACAGGGAATCCTCCCTACGAGCAGTACTTC.

This chain links TRBV9 with TRBJ1-3; D gene unclear. V was trimmed by 0 bases and J by 0 bases, leaving 7 bases between them. CDR1 and CDR2 from the germline V gene are SGDLS and YYNGEE. The CDR3 contains 15 residues. The CDR3 sequence: CASSVAPSSGNTIYF. CDR3 bases: TGTGCCAGCAGCGTAGCCCCGAGCTCTGGAAACACCATATATTTT.